Presented here are 14 T cell receptor beta chains from one specimen sequenced in a study of Graves' ophthalmopathy and Graves' hyperthyroidism. The study amplified TCR beta CDR3 regions using RNA transcripts. HTBI primers primed a first-round RT-PCR, and a second-round multiplex PCR followed. TCRdb used MiXCR to reprocess the multiplex PCR reads, holding one entry per CDR3 protein. The sample includes about 740,000 distinct CDR3 sequences, roughly two fifths of them seen just once. Sequencing was performed on peripheral blood. The receptors were gathered from an adult man with Graves' ophthalmopathy.

This clonotype was recorded only once. This may be a read error: a much more frequent sequence differs by one nucleotide. The chain links TRBV29-1 to TRBJ1-1; D remains ambiguous. CDR1 SQVTM and CDR2 ANQGSEA come from the germline V gene. Trimming cost V 4 bases and J 4 bases, with 16 bases left between them. The CDR3 covers 14 residues. The CDR3 bases are TGCAGCGTTGTAAGTCGGGGATGGTCCACTGAAGCTTTCTTT. This translates into CSVVSRGWSTEAFF. Filled out from reference TRBV29-1 and TRBJ1-1, the complete variable domain reads SAVISQKPSRDICQRGTSLTIQCQVDSQVTMMFWYRQQPGQSLTLIATANQGSEATYESGFVIDKFPISRPNLTFSTLTVSNMSPEDSSIYLCSVVSRGWSTEAFFGQGTRLTVV.

The chain has TRBV20-1 and TRBJ2-7, with D perhaps given as TRBD1 or TRBD2 (5 bases each). Germline CDR1 and CDR2: DFQATT and SNEGSKA (reference sequence). The V end lost 5 bases, the J end lost 2 bases, and 13 bases lay between the germline ends. The length of the CDR3 is 13 residues. CDR3 amino acids: CSALRDGTYEQYV. In DNA form, the CDR3 reads TGCAGTGCTCTACGGGACGGAACCTACGAGCAGTACGTC.

CDR3 sequence: CASSQEEPSGRGYEQYF. The DNA for the CDR3 is TGTGCCAGCAGCCAAGAAGAGCCTAGCGGGAGAGGGTACGAGCAGTACTTC. The chain joins TRBV7-2 to TRBJ2-7, with TRBD2 matching over 10 bases. The V and J ends lost 5 bases and 4 bases, in that order; junction bases with no gene match: 14. The CDR3 contains 17 residues. Germline CDR1 is SGHTA and CDR2 is FQGNSA.

This chain uses TRBV10-1 with TRBJ2-7, with 8 positions matching TRBD1. The CDR3 is made up of 14 amino acids. V dropped 7 bases and J dropped 1; count of bases not matched to a gene: 6. CDR1 WNHNN and CDR2 SYGVQD come from the germline V gene (reference sequence). In nucleotides, the CDR3 is TGCGCCAGCATTACCAGGGGGCGATCCTACGAGCAGTACTTC. This codes for CASITRGRSYEQYF.

This rearrangement joins TRBV25-1 to TRBJ2-2; no clear D gene. Germline loops: CDR1 MGHDK, CDR2 SYGVNS. The length of the CDR3 is 15 residues. V dropped 3 bases and J dropped 2 bases, with 10 bases sitting between them. The CDR3 spells CASSDLVSNTGELFF. CDR3 nucleotide sequence: TGTGCCAGCAGTGATTTGGTGTCCAACACCGGGGAGCTGTTTTTT.

This clonotype occurred many times. This rearrangement joins TRBV15 to TRBJ2-7, with D perhaps TRBD1 (5 bases). The CDR3 covers 14 residues. Looked up from germline, CDR1 is LNHNV and CDR2 is YYDKDF (reference sequence). V gave up 0 bases and J gave up 2 bases, with 8 bases separating them. CDR3 protein: CATSRDRGTYEQYF. The CDR3 DNA reads TGTGCCACCAGCAGAGATAGGGGCACCTACGAGCAGTACTTC.

This clonotype has ten or more counts. The chain links TRBV10-3 to TRBJ2-2; D is uncertain. Germline values: CDR1 ENHRY, CDR2 SYGVKD. CDR3 length equals 13 residues. The germline V and J ends were trimmed by 4 bases and 6 bases, with 9 bases remaining between them. For the CDR3, the DNA is TGTGCCATCAGTGTAATAGGTTCCGGGGAGCTGTTTTTT. Translating it yields CAISVIGSGELFF.

J is TRBJ1-6 and V is TRBV6-5; 8 bases line up with TRBD1. J was trimmed by 6 bases and V by 0 bases; bases with no gene match: 16. This CDR3 is built from 20 residues. Germline V gives CDR1 MNHEY, CDR2 SVGAGI. The CDR3 loop is CASSYSRGRTDRVGNSPLHF. In DNA, the CDR3 is TGTGCCAGCAGTTACTCGAGAGGGCGTACGGACAGGGTGGGTAATTCACCCCTCCACTTT.

Worth noting for this clonotype: Sequence at one end of the junction differs from germline and may be a read error. The rearrangement links TRBV7-9 to TRBJ1-6; tentative D call: TRBD1 (5 bases). Germline values: CDR1 SEHNR, CDR2 FQNEAQ (reference sequence). This CDR3 is built from 13 residues. In nucleotides, the CDR3 is TGTGCCAGCAGCTTAGCCGGGGACTCACCCCCCCACTTT. Encoded protein: CASSLAGDSPPHF.

The genes are TRBV7-9 and TRBJ2-5, with TRBD1 matching 7 bases. The junction had 11 bases not matched to a gene; V was cut back by 6 bases and J by 4 bases. CDR1 is SEHNR, CDR2 FQNEAQ, per germline (reference sequence). This CDR3 contains 15 residues. CDR3 residues: CASSVPGQHGETQYF. The CDR3 bases are TGTGCCAGCAGTGTCCCGGGACAGCATGGAGAGACCCAGTACTTC.

In its sample, this clonotype was seen many times. V is TRBV7-2 and J is TRBJ1-4; possible D gene TRBD1, 5 bases. Looked up from germline, CDR1 is SGHTA and CDR2 is FQGNSA. The V end was cut by 2 bases, the J end by 4 bases, with 11 bases between. The CDR3 consists of 15 residues. The CDR3 nucleotides are TGTGCCAGCAGCTTACTTGGACAAGTTAATGAAAAACTGTTTTTT. Protein sequence: CASSLLGQVNEKLFF.

The chain has TRBV20-1 and TRBJ1-1; D is undetermined. The V gene's germline CDR1 is DFQATT and CDR2 SNEGSKA (reference sequence). The CDR3 loop spans 15 amino acids. Trimming removed 0 bases at V and 4 bases at J, with 15 bases between. This CDR3 is CSARDKSWFFTEAFF. The DNA for the CDR3 is TGCAGTGCTAGAGATAAATCATGGTTTTTCACTGAAGCTTTCTTT.

This clonotype was counted between two and nine times. The CDR3 DNA sequence: TGCAGTGCTAGAGTGCAGGGAGACTATGGCTACACCTTC. Amino acids: CSARVQGDYGYTF. V gene TRBV20-1 combines with J gene TRBJ1-2; perhaps TRBD1 as D (5 bases). V lost 1 base, J lost 3 bases, and 9 bases lay in between. The CDR3 totals 13 residues. Germline CDR1 and CDR2: DFQATT and SNEGSKA (reference sequence).

The J gene is TRBJ2-7, the V gene TRBV4-2; 7 bases fit TRBD2. Germline trimming cut 5 bases from V and 2 bases from J; bases unmatched to any gene: 12. The CDR3 sequence is 16 residues long. Per the germline V gene, CDR1 is LGHNA and CDR2 is YNFKEQ. CDR3 DNA: TGTGCCAGCAGCGCCGTGGTGGGCGGGGGAACCTACGAGCAGTACTTC. This encodes CASSAVVGGGTYEQYF.